This record covers a single T cell receptor beta chain. These data come from a study of blood T cell repertoires in COVID-19. About the research overall: PBMCs, B-cell-depleted T cells, or T cells were the source of the cDNA or gDNA that made up the material.

The CDR3 loop spans 17 amino acids. CDR1 KGHSH and CDR2 LQKENI come from the germline V gene. With V trimmed by 3 bases and J by 7 bases, 7 bases remained unmatched. Produced via immunoSEQ multiplex PCR; TCRdb's table is partial and in-frame only. The data hold more than 85,000 clones, with roughly 79% observed a single time. Sequencing input: peripheral blood. J is TRBJ1-6 and V is TRBV18; the match to TRBD1 covers 12 bases. This sequence originates from a woman of 80 years or more with active or convalescent COVID-19. CDR3 nucleotide sequence: TGTGCCAGCTCACCTCGGGACAGGGGGCGAGGGAATTCACCCCTCCACTTT. Translated: CASSPRDRGRGNSPLHF.